Below, one TCR beta chain is given with its context. The clone's antigen remains unknown. The input lacks base qualities; no much larger clone sits a single base away. From its cysteine to its phenylalanine, the CDR3 spans 14 amino acids. Left in the record is the CDR3 DNA by itself, 42 bases read in frame from the first base. According to the germline V gene, CDR1 reads SGHRS and CDR2 reads YFSETQ. V sheds 3 bases and J sheds 5 bases, leaving 11 bases between their ends. The entry originates in a study of shared clonotypes between healthy human individuals (dated by TCRdb to 2018 to 2021). About the full investigation: A few men and a couple of women, aged 18 to 49 years, made up the cohort. Leukapheresis yielded between about 0.85 and 10 billion PBMCs per donor. To estimate repertoire size and how much clonotype sharing occurs between individuals, the study deeply sequenced the blood TCR repertoires of several healthy adults. For each donor, CD4 naive and CD4 memory were each given three plates, CD8 naive was given two plates, and CD8 memory was given one plate. To increase sequencing depth and limit assay-specific biases, TCR repertoire library preparation and sequencing were carried out by different laboratories using diverse techniques.

The study at large found these results: Clonotypes shared by all four sorted-subset donors showed higher generation probabilities than non-shared clonotypes. The small number of donors limited the genetic and exposure-history diversity represented. Pairwise subsampling indicated that sequencing depth was expected to affect the degree of clonotype sharing among donors. Estimated clonotype richness was generally larger for naive than for memory subsets. Rarefaction of sorted-subset datasets indicated incomplete sequencing despite the large sequencing depth. Sampling was limited to blood, and TCR repertoires in tissue likely differ from TCR repertoires in blood. Sharing across a few donors was observed for 5% to 6.5% of naive CD4, 3% to 4% of naive CD8, 2% to 2.5% of memory CD4, and roughly 0.43% of memory CD8 clonotypes.

Healthy HIV-negative adults with no recently reported acute infections or vaccinations were included as donors. Every donor was a Caucasian adult residing in Nashville, Tennessee, USA. The CD8 memory samples were a combination of magnetically selected CD45RO+ cells and CCR7-negative CD45RA+ effector memory (TemRA) cells. Blood was collected by leukapheresis, and PBMCs were isolated by Ficoll-Histopaque density gradient centrifugation and then cryopreserved in liquid nitrogen vapor phase. Analytical flow cytometry was used to check the purity and quantity of every magnetically sorted T cell population. Genomic DNA was isolated from each sorted fraction and quantified by UV absorbance on a Nanodrop 2000c. Using the deep immunoSEQ assay, TCR CDR3 regions were amplified from genomic DNA by multiplex PCR. Extracted genomic DNA from each cell subset was spread evenly across all wells of several immunoSEQ 96-well plates, with each plate serving as a replicate. For sorted subsets, each replicate PCR was loaded with 200 to 250 ng genomic DNA, equivalent to about 30,000 T cell genomes. Purified libraries were quantified with a Qubit 3.0 fluorometer, sized on a Bioanalyzer 2100, and re-quantified with the KAPA Library Quantification kit. Each immunoSEQ 96-well plate was sequenced on its own single-read 150-cycle Illumina NextSeq 550 flow cell. The original pipeline was this. Because the immunoSEQ output held only junctional sequences and lacked quality scores, the filtering could not match the filtering applied to full-length reads. To assign V/J genes and CDR3, sequences were annotated using PyIR, a Python wrapper for IgBLAST v1.9, with IMGT germline references. Any read was removed if the V/J assignment was weak (E-value above 1e-6), the CDR3 was missing, or the read contained stop codons, out-of-frame junctions, or ambiguous translated residues. V3J clonotypes were defined as sequences sharing an identical inferred V gene, J gene, and CDR3 amino acid sequence. To compute the percentage overlap between repertoires, the number of shared unique clonotypes was divided by the size of the smaller repertoire. Richness of each repertoire was evaluated using RTK rarefaction, the Chao1 estimator, and Recon v2.1 estimates of unobserved clonotypes. Generation probabilities for all TCRbeta clonotypes obtained by the gDNA method from a handful of donors were computed using OLGA. Here the immuneACCESS table is served through TCRdb, limited to in-frame sequences with V and J called. Missing clones are a known gap in these copies; in checked studies unresolved V genes cover under half, and the rest lacks a known reason. The V and J calls and clone size were taken over from that table, and D and trimming were inferred from the DNA. The table for this sample lists roughly 300,000 clones; about nine tenths of them were counted only once. Jointly, the top ten make up 15% to 20% of the sample.

The sequence joins TRBV5-1 to TRBJ2-2; perhaps TRBD1 is the D gene, with 6 bases matching. The sample consisted of memory CD8+ T cells sorted from blood. The cell subset or site label corresponds to: CD45RO+ cells pooled with CCR7-negative TemRA cells. The origin of this receptor is a man younger than 35 in good health. The nucleotide sequence is given as TGCGCCAGCAGCTGGGGAACAGGGACCGGGGAGCTGTTTTTT. Its translation reads: CASSWGTGTGELFF.